This T cell receptor beta chain was recorded in a study of Ad26.COV2.S vaccination and SARS-CoV-2 variants. Across the whole study: In the study, Ad26.COV2.S was injected intramuscularly once, or twice 56 days apart.

Regarding treatment: around 19 received Ad26.COV2.S at low or high dose, single or two shots; about 5 received placebo; per-sample allocation not given. Collection of the samples took place on day 63 after the first injection of vaccine or placebo. Assay used: immunoSEQ multiplex PCR; TCRdb lists only in-frame clones, some missing. Among about 250,000 clones listed, around 85% were seen once. This sample comprised peripheral blood, obtained in a trial of Ad26.COV2.S vaccine versus placebo. The origin of this receptor is a person aged 18-60 years who received the Ad26.COV2.S COVID-19 vaccine or a placebo.

The DNA for the CDR3 is TGCGCCAGCAGCCCCCGGGACAGGTTGGGGGAAAAACTGTTTTTT. This sequence encodes CASSPRDRLGEKLFF. The rearrangement joins TRBV5-1 to TRBJ1-4; TRBD1 matches 8 bases. The CDR3 covers 15 residues. Germline CDR1 and CDR2: SGHRS and YFSETQ. With 4 bases clipped from V and 8 bases from J, the junction kept 10 bases outside the gene matches.